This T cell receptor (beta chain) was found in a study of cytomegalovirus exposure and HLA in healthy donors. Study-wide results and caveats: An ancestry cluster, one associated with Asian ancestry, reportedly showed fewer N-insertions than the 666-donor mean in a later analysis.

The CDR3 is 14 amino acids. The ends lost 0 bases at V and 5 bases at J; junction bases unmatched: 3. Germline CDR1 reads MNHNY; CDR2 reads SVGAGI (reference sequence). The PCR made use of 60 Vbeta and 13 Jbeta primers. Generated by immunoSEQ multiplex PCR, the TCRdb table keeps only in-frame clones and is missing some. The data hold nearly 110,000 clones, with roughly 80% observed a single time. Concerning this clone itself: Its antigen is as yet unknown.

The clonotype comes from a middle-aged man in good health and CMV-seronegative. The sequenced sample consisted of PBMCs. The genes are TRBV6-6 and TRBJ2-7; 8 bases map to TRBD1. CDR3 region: CASSYSPGGDEQYF. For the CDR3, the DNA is TGTGCCAGCAGTTACTCCCCAGGGGGCGACGAGCAGTACTTC.